The sequence of this TCR beta chain was determined in a study of blood T cells in healthy people across ages. This CDR3 region has 16 residues. Germline-derived CDR1 and CDR2 are SGHTA and FQGNSA. V lost 5 bases to trimming and J lost 0 bases; unmatched junction nucleotides: 8. This clonotype turned up a few times. A sample-barcoded 5' primer and a J-beta primer mix were used in a second PCR of roughly 7 to 12 cycles. A single record per CDR3 protein comes from TCRdb applying MiXCR to the 5' RACE reads. The sample includes around 280,000 distinct CDR3 sequences, roughly 26% of them seen just once. The chain carries TRBV7-2 and TRBJ2-5, with TRBD2 identical over 8 bases. The TCR comes from a woman between 70 and 85 years old in good health. Sequencing was carried out using blood. In nucleotides, the CDR3 is TGTGCCAGCAGCATCGGGGGGGGAGGGTACCAAGAGACCCAGTACTTC. It encodes CASSIGGGGYQETQYF.